A selection of T cell receptor beta chains follows, all from one sample in a study of intratumoral heterogeneity in liver cancer. Data came from immunoSEQ multiplex PCR; TCRdb stores just in-frame clones and leaves some out. The sample holds 20,000 or so clones, roughly 66% seen once. This specimen was tumor-adjacent normal tissue, taken before any cancer treatment. The receptors were sampled from a woman between 65 and 79 years old with hepatocellular carcinoma. Each CDR3 is given with its conserved first and last residue. Each record gives: J gene, clone size, D gene, V gene, CDR3 DNA, CDR3 protein. The D gene is left open where the match is weak. Rows give clone size only sometimes, using once, few, many, or a class for an expanded clone.

j_call: TRBJ2-1; clone_size: few; d_call: -; v_call: TRBV5-1; cdr3_nt: TGCGCCAGCAGCTTGGTAGGAAAGGAGGAGCAGTTCTTC; cdr3_aa: CASSLVGKEEQFF
j_call: TRBJ2-3; clone_size: -; d_call: TRBD2; v_call: TRBV5-1; cdr3_nt: TGCGCCAGCAGCTTGGGAGGGGGACTAGGCCTGGGGACGCAGTATTTT; cdr3_aa: CASSLGGGLGLGTQYF
j_call: TRBJ1-1; clone_size: -; d_call: -; v_call: TRBV19; cdr3_nt: TGTGCCAGTAGTATAGGTTCAGGATCCGAAGCTTTCTTT; cdr3_aa: CASSIGSGSEAFF
j_call: TRBJ2-1; clone_size: -; d_call: -; v_call: TRBV20-1; cdr3_nt: TGCAGTGCTAGAGAGACCAGGGGGTTCTTC; cdr3_aa: CSARETRGFF
j_call: TRBJ2-3; clone_size: -; d_call: -; v_call: TRBV18; cdr3_nt: TGTGCCAGCTCACCTTCTAACACAGATACGCAGTATTTT; cdr3_aa: CASSPSNTDTQYF
j_call: TRBJ2-1; clone_size: -; d_call: -; v_call: TRBV5-1; cdr3_nt: TGCGCCAGCAGCTTGTCCCAGGGGGGCAATGAGCAGTTCTTC; cdr3_aa: CASSLSQGGNEQFF
j_call: TRBJ1-1; clone_size: -; d_call: -; v_call: TRBV4-2; cdr3_nt: TGTGCCAGCAGCCAAGAAGCGGGGATGAACACTGAAGCTTTCTTT; cdr3_aa: CASSQEAGMNTEAFF
j_call: TRBJ2-1; clone_size: -; d_call: -; v_call: TRBV24-1; cdr3_nt: TGTGCCACCAGTGACACGGTTGGGGGGCGTAGGTTCTTC; cdr3_aa: CATSDTVGGRRFF
j_call: TRBJ2-7; clone_size: -; d_call: TRBD1; v_call: TRBV5-1; cdr3_nt: TGCGCCAGCAGCTGGGACAGCTACTCCTACGAGCAGTACTTC; cdr3_aa: CASSWDSYSYEQYF
j_call: TRBJ2-5; clone_size: -; d_call: -; v_call: TRBV5-5; cdr3_nt: TGTGCCAGCAGCTTGGCACCTTGGGAGACCCAGTACTTC; cdr3_aa: CASSLAPWETQYF
j_call: TRBJ2-5; clone_size: -; d_call: TRBD1; v_call: TRBV29-1; cdr3_nt: TGCAGCGTTGAAGCAGACAGGGGGCGAGGGGAGACCCAGTACTTC; cdr3_aa: CSVEADRGRGETQYF
j_call: TRBJ2-7; clone_size: few; d_call: TRBD2; v_call: TRBV27; cdr3_nt: TGTGCCAGCAGTTCGACTAGCGGGACCCTCTCCTACGAGCAGTACTTC; cdr3_aa: CASSSTSGTLSYEQYF
j_call: TRBJ1-5; clone_size: medium-sized; d_call: -; v_call: TRBV7-8; cdr3_nt: TGTGCCAGCAGCTTTACGAGGGGTCAGCCCCAGCATTTT; cdr3_aa: CASSFTRGQPQHF
j_call: TRBJ1-2; clone_size: -; d_call: -; v_call: TRBV29-1; cdr3_nt: TGCAGCGTTGAAGAACGGGGTCGAAGCTATGGCTACACCTTC; cdr3_aa: CSVEERGRSYGYTF
j_call: TRBJ2-7; clone_size: -; d_call: -; v_call: TRBV11-1; cdr3_nt: TGTGCCAGCAGCCCGTGGGTGTTCGAGCAGTACTTC; cdr3_aa: CASSPWVFEQYF
j_call: TRBJ1-2; clone_size: -; d_call: -; v_call: TRBV9; cdr3_nt: TGTGCCAGCAGCGTAGGCTGGGATCGGGGAGGCTACACCTTC; cdr3_aa: CASSVGWDRGGYTF
j_call: TRBJ2-2; clone_size: -; d_call: TRBD1; v_call: TRBV5-1; cdr3_nt: TGCGCCAGCAGCACAACCCACCGACAGGGGGCGATGAGCGGGGAGCTGTTTTTT; cdr3_aa: CASSTTHRQGAMSGELFF
j_call: TRBJ2-4; clone_size: -; d_call: TRBD1; v_call: TRBV28; cdr3_nt: TGTGCCAGCAGTCCAACAGGGGAACGAGGCAACATTCAGTACTTC; cdr3_aa: CASSPTGERGNIQYF
j_call: TRBJ1-1; clone_size: -; d_call: -; v_call: TRBV28; cdr3_nt: TGTGCCAGCAGGGATCAAGCGAACACTGAAGCTTTCTTT; cdr3_aa: CASRDQANTEAFF